This T cell receptor (beta chain) was sequenced during a study of OX40 agonist ivuxolimab in advanced cancers. The wider study: The patients got ivuxolimab, which is an agonistic anti-OX40 (CD134) antibody. Hepatocellular carcinoma, melanoma, renal cell or head and neck cancer was diagnosed in the dose-escalation patients.

Study-level points and caveats: Some patients without response likewise showed low normalized clonal expansion. On average, CD8+ T cells had more expanded clones than CD4+.

As concerns this clone: Antigen unknown.

Profiled with immunoSEQ multiplex PCR; TCRdb holds only in-frame clones, not every one. The sample holds over 80,000 clones, about 93% seen once. Trimming cost V 2 bases and J 0 bases, with 8 bases left between them. The CDR3 has 15 residues. Germline-derived CDR1 and CDR2 are WSHSY and SAAADI. The specimen comprised CD4+ or CD8+ T cells sorted from blood, sampled in a trial of the OX40 agonist ivuxolimab. The clonotype originates from an adult with an advanced solid tumor such as melanoma, head and neck, liver or kidney cancer. The chain employs TRBV10-2 and TRBJ1-5, with a weak D call TRBD1 (5 bases). CDR3 sequence: CASSEGAYSNQPQHF. Here the CDR3 DNA reads TGCGCCAGCAGTGAGGGGGCCTATAGCAATCAGCCCCAGCATTTT.